This T cell receptor (beta chain) was sequenced for a study of T cell repertoires in cytomegalovirus infection. MiXCR was run by TCRdb on the reads, yielding one entry per CDR3 protein. The sample shows about 140,000 distinct CDR3 sequences, roughly 32% of them seen only once. A note on this clonotype: What it binds is not known.

This CDR3 region has 15 residues. Germline assignment: CDR1 SGHVS and CDR2 FNYEAQ. J gave up 4 bases and V 5 bases, and 5 bases lay outside the gene matches. The study, taken as a whole, reports: CMV-specific TCR beta clonotypes restricted by HLA-C were the ones dominating the ex vivo response.

The chain recombines TRBV7-6 with TRBJ2-1, with TRBD2 matching 10 bases. This TCR derives from a human donor in good health (CMV status not recorded). Some clones in this sample may be carry-over from other donors' samples. This material consisted of CD8+ T cells from cultured PBMCs, taken from culture after CMV antigen stimulation. CDR3 in amino acids: CASSPSGGDYNEQFF. DNA of the CDR3: TGTGCCAGCAGCCCCAGCGGGGGGGATTACAATGAGCAGTTCTTC.